This T cell receptor beta chain appears in the sequencing data of a study of CD8 T cells in Susac syndrome. Study-level background: Intravenous immunoglobulin alone or corticosteroids were being given to patients with Susac syndrome at blood draw, unless they were therapy-naive. Whole-study results and caveats: As the study acknowledged, the number of individuals in its TCR sequencing and HLA analysis was relatively small.

Sequencing targeted TCR beta in blood CD8+ and CD4+ T cells. The CDR3 length is 15 residues. Germline V gene lookup returns CDR1 SNHLY and CDR2 FYNNEI. V lost 4 bases to trimming and J lost 2 bases; unmatched junction nucleotides: 6. Worth noting for this clonotype: The target antigen is unknown.

Random hexamers were used to reverse transcribe the RNA input (about 0.5 to 1 ug). It was immunoSEQ multiplex PCR that amplified TCR beta CDR3 across 54 Vbeta and 13 Jbeta. TCRdb fed the immunoSEQ multiplex PCR reads into MiXCR, producing one record per CDR3 protein. The table records more than 100,000 distinct CDR3 sequences, 96% of them present only once. This receptor was obtained from a human donor with Susac syndrome. The specimen sequenced was CD4+ T cells from PBMCs. The V and J genes are TRBV2 and TRBJ2-5; 8 nucleotides agree with TRBD1. Here the CDR3 reads CASSGQGLAQETQYF. The CDR3 DNA sequence: TGTGCCAGCAGTGGACAGGGGCTAGCGCAAGAGACCCAGTACTTC.